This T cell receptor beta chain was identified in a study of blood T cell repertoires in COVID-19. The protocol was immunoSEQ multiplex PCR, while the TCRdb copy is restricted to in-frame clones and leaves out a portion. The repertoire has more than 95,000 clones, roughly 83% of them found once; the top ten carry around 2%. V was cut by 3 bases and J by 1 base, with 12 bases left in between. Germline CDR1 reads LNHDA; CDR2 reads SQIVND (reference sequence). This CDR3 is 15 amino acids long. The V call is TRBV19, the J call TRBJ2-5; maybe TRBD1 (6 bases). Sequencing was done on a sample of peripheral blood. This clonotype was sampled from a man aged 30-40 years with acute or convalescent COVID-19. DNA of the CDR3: TGTGCCAGTAGTATTCAAGCAGGGGTCCAAGAGACCCAGTACTTC. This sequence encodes CASSIQAGVQETQYF.